This T cell receptor beta chain was documented in a study of neurological immune-mediated disorders. There are 14 residues in the CDR3. CDR1 and CDR2 (germline): DFQATT, SNEGSKA (reference sequence). V shed 6 bases and J shed 5 bases, with 17 bases lying between them. This clonotype was counted many times. TCRdb redid the calling of the 5' RACE reads with MiXCR, one entry per CDR3 protein. The sample includes tens of thousands of distinct CDR3 sequences, roughly 2.5% of them seen just once. The TCR sequence derives from a man in his fifties with multiple sclerosis. V gene TRBV20-1 combines with J gene TRBJ1-5; D unresolved. The specimen was PBMCs. The CDR3: CSANPGMDHQPQHF. CDR3 bases: TGCAGTGCAAATCCGGGGATGGATCATCAGCCCCAGCATTTT.